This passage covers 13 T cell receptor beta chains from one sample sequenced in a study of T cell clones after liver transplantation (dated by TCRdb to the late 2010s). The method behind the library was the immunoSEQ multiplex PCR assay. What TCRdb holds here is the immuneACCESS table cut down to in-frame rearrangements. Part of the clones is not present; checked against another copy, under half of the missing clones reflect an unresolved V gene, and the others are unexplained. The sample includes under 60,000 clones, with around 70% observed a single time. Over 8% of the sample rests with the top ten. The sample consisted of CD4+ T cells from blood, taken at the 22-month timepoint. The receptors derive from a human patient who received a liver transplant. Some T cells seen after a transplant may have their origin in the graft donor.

CDR3 DNA sequence: TGTGCCATCAGTGATAGACAGGGGGCGGTTGGCTACACCTTC. This encodes CAISDRQGAVGYTF. This sequence joins TRBV10-3 and TRBJ1-2; 10 nucleotides match TRBD1. CDR3 length equals 14 residues. V was clipped by 3 bases and J by 7 bases; unmatched bases: 5. Germline CDR1 reads ENHRY; CDR2 reads SYGVKD.

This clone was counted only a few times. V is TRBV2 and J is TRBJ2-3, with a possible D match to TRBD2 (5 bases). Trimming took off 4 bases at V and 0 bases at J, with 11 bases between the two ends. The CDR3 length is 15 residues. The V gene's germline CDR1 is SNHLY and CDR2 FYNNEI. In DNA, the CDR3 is TGTGCCAGCAGTGGTCGGACGGGAAGCACAGATACGCAGTATTTT. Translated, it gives CASSGRTGSTDTQYF.

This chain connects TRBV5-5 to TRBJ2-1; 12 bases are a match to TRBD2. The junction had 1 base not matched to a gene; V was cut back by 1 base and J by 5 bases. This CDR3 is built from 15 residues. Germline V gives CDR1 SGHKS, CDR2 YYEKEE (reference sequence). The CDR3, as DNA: TGTGCCAGCAGCTTGACTAGCGGGGGGAACAATGAGCAGTTCTTC. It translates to CASSLTSGGNNEQFF.

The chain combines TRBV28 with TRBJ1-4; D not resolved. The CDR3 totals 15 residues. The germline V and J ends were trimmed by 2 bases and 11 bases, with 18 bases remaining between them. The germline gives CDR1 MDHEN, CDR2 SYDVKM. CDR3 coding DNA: TGTGCCAGCAGTTTAACCAGCCGGGGTCTAAAGAAACTGTTTTTT. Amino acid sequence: CASSLTSRGLKKLFF.

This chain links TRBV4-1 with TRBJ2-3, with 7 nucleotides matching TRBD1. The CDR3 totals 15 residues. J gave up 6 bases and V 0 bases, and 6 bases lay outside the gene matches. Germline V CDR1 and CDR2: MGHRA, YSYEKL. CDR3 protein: CASSQENRGIDTQYF. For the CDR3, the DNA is TGCGCCAGCAGCCAAGAAAACAGGGGTATTGATACGCAGTATTTT.

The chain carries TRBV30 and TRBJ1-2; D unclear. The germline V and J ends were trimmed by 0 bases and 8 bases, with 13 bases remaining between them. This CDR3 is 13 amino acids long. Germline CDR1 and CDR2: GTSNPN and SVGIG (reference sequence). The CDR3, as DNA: TGTGCCTGGAGTGTATCCGCTGGAGGGGGCTACACCTTC. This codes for CAWSVSAGGGYTF.

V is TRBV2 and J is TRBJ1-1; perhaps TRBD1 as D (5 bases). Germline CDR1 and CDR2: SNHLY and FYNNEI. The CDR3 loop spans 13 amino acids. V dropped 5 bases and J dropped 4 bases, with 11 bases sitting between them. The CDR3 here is CASSFGGATEAFF. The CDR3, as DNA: TGTGCCAGCAGTTTTGGGGGTGCCACTGAAGCTTTCTTT.

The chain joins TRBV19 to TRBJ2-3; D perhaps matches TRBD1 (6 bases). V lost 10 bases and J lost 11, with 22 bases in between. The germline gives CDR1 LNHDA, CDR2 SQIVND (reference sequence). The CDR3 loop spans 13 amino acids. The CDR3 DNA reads TGTGCCACTTCCCCGGTTCCGGCCAGGGGGCAGTATTTT. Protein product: CATSPVPARGQYF.

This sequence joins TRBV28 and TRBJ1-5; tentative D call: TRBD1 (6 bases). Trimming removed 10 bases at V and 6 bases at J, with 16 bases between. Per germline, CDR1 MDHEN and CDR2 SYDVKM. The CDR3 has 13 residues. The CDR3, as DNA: TGTGCCACGGTAAGAGGGGGGCGTCAGCCCCAGCATTTT. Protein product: CATVRGGRQPQHF.

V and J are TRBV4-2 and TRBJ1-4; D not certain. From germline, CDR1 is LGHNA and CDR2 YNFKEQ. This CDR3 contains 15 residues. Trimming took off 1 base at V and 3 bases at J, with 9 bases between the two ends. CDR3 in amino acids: CASSQVGEANEKLFF. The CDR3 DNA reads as TGTGCCAGCAGCCAAGTCGGGGAAGCTAATGAAAAACTGTTTTTT.

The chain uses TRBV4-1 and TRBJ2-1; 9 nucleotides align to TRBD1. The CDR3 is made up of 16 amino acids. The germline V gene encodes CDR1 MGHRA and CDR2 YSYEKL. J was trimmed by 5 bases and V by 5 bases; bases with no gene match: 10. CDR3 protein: CASSFPTGGLDNEQFF. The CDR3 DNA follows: TGCGCCAGCAGCTTCCCCACAGGGGGCTTAGACAATGAGCAGTTCTTC.

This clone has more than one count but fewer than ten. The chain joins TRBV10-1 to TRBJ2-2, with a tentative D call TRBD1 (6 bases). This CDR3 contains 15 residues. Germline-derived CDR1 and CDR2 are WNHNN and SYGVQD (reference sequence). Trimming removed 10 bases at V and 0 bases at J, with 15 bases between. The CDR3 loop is CAIDQGPANTGELFF. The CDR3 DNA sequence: TGCGCCATCGATCAGGGGCCTGCGAACACCGGGGAGCTGTTTTTT.

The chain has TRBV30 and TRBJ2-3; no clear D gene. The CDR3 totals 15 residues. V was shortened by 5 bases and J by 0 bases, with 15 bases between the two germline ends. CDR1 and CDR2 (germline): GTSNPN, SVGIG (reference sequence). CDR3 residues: CAWGLWPSSTDTQYF. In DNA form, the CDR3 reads TGTGCCTGGGGGCTATGGCCTTCTAGCACAGATACGCAGTATTTT.